This passage covers 31 T cell receptor beta chains from one sample sequenced in a study of blood T cell repertoires in COVID-19 (dated by TCRdb to about 2020). The library was obtained by the immunoSEQ multiplex PCR assay. This is the immuneACCESS table as TCRdb keeps it, with only in-frame sequences that have V and J called. A part of the clones is gone; compared with another copy, unresolved V genes explain less than half, and the rest is unexplained. The sample has about 220,000 clones on record, 60% to 85% of them singletons. Of the sample, 5.5% to 8.5% is held by the ten largest clones. Sequencing was carried out using peripheral blood. The receptors originated from a woman in her 70s with acute or convalescent COVID-19.

The chain couples TRBV6-1 to TRBJ1-1; 8 bases match TRBD1. This CDR3 is 17 amino acids long. After removal of 2 bases from V and 1 base from J, the junction contained 9 bases not matched to a gene. The germline V gene encodes CDR1 MNHNS and CDR2 SASEGT. The CDR3 reads CASSEFGTGSGNTEAFF. The CDR3 DNA is TGTGCCAGCAGTGAATTTGGGACAGGAAGCGGGAACACTGAAGCTTTCTTT.

This chain joins TRBV7-3 and TRBJ2-5; 7 bases are shared with TRBD1. The CDR3 is 15 amino acids. V lost 5 bases, J lost 1 base, and 7 bases stayed unmatched. Germline CDR1 and CDR2: SGHTA and FQGTGA. CDR3 sequence (DNA): TGTGCCAGCAGCCCGGGACAGCTCTCCCAAGAGACCCAGTACTTC. Encoded protein: CASSPGQLSQETQYF.

The gene calls are TRBV11-3 and TRBJ2-3; weak D call: TRBD2 (5 bases). Trimming cost V 0 bases and J 6 bases, with 7 bases left between them. This CDR3 comprises 13 residues. Looked up from germline, CDR1 is SGHNT and CDR2 is YENEEA. CDR3 residues: CASSLERADTQYF. As DNA, the CDR3 is TGTGCCAGCAGCTTAGAGAGGGCCGATACGCAGTATTTT.

The chain combines TRBV6-6 with TRBJ2-7; D is unclear. Between the trimmed V and J ends, which lost 2 bases and 0 bases, there was a span of 8 bases. This CDR3 contains 14 residues. The germline CDR1 and CDR2 sequences are MNHNY and SVGAGI (reference sequence). The CDR3 DNA reads as TGTGCCAGCAGTTACAGCCTTAGCTCCTACGAGCAGTACTTC. It is translated as CASSYSLSSYEQYF.

The chain has TRBV7-2 and TRBJ2-6; TRBD1 is a possible D gene (5 bases). Trimming took 3 bases from V and 2 from J, leaving 8 bases between them. The CDR3 totals 15 residues. Germline CDR1 reads SGHTA; CDR2 reads FQGNSA. CDR3 protein: CASSFRATGANVLTF. CDR3 coding DNA: TGTGCCAGCAGCTTCAGGGCTACTGGGGCCAACGTCCTGACTTTC.

J is TRBJ2-5 and V is TRBV4-3; D ambiguous. CDR3 length equals 13 residues. V was clipped by 0 bases and J by 7 bases, with 9 bases between them. From germline, CDR1 is LGHNA and CDR2 YSLEER. The CDR3 protein is CASSQERPGTQYF. Here the CDR3 DNA reads TGCGCCAGCAGCCAAGAGCGTCCAGGGACCCAGTACTTC.

V usage is TRBV18 and J usage is TRBJ2-1; TRBD1 aligns across 9 bases. Unmatched junction bases numbered 3, after V lost 0 bases and J lost 3 bases. The CDR3 sequence is 16 residues long. In germline, CDR1 is KGHSH, CDR2 LQKENI. CDR3 nucleotides: TGTGCCAGCTCACCACCGGGACAGGGATTCTACAATGAGCAGTTCTTC. This sequence encodes CASSPPGQGFYNEQFF.

The rearrangement links TRBV7-2 to TRBJ2-7; TRBD1 matches 9 bases. From germline, CDR1 is SGHTA and CDR2 FQGNSA. The CDR3 extends over 16 amino acids. V lost 1 base and J lost 6; bases outside the gene matches: 10. CDR3 loop: CASSLEQPGQGGEQYF. The CDR3, as DNA: TGTGCCAGCAGCTTAGAGCAACCGGGACAGGGTGGCGAGCAGTACTTC.

This rearrangement joins TRBV24-1 to TRBJ1-2; D possibly corresponds to TRBD1 (6 bases). Between the trimmed V and J ends, which lost 7 bases and 2 bases, there was a span of 7 bases. CDR1 is KGHDR and CDR2 is SFDVKD in the germline V gene. This CDR3 has 12 residues. The CDR3 DNA reads as TGTGCCACCAGGCAGGGGAACTATGGCTACACCTTC. This gives the protein CATRQGNYGYTF.

The gene calls are TRBV30 and TRBJ2-5; the match to TRBD1 covers 8 bases. CDR1 and CDR2 from the germline V gene are GTSNPN and SVGIG (reference sequence). V lost 3 bases to trimming and J lost 7 bases; unmatched junction nucleotides: 10. CDR3 size: 14 residues. Here the CDR3 reads CAWRGNSGGPTQYF. For the CDR3, the DNA is TGTGCCTGGAGGGGTAACTCAGGGGGCCCGACCCAGTACTTC.

CDR3 DNA: TGTGCCAGCAGCTTATATCAAGCTAGGGGAGAAAAACTGTTTTTT. It yields the protein CASSLYQARGEKLFF. The chain employs TRBV7-2 and TRBJ1-4; a possible D gene is TRBD1 (5 bases). Germline V gene sequence: CDR1 SGHTA, CDR2 FQGNSA. The germline V and J ends were trimmed by 2 bases and 8 bases, with 15 bases remaining between them. This CDR3 contains 15 residues.

This chain connects TRBV5-1 to TRBJ2-1; D uncertain. The germline V and J ends were trimmed by 1 base and 9 bases, with 8 bases remaining between them. The length of the CDR3 is 12 residues. Germline assignment: CDR1 SGHRS and CDR2 YFSETQ. The DNA of the CDR3 is TGCGCCAGCAGCTTGACAGCCCTTGAGCAGTTCTTC. Protein product: CASSLTALEQFF.

This CDR3 is CASSLAKVDTQYF. Here the CDR3 DNA reads TGTGCCAGCAGCTTAGCGAAGGTAGATACGCAGTATTTT. The chain has TRBV5-6 and TRBJ2-3, with D unresolved. CDR3 length equals 13 residues. Trimming pared 2 bases from V and 5 bases from J, leaving 9 bases between. The germline gives CDR1 SGHDT, CDR2 YYEEEE.

The chain has TRBV2 and TRBJ1-2; D possibly corresponds to TRBD1 (5 bases). Germline V CDR1 and CDR2: SNHLY, FYNNEI. The V end lost 3 bases, the J end lost 3 bases, and 20 bases lay between the germline ends. This CDR3 comprises 17 residues. The CDR3 sequence is CASSDRASRVLDYGYTF. The CDR3 DNA is TGTGCCAGCAGTGACAGGGCTTCTAGGGTACTTGACTATGGCTACACCTTC.

This clone was picked up one time. This chain joins TRBV18 and TRBJ2-4; D perhaps matches TRBD1 (6 bases). V was clipped by 4 bases and J by 5 bases, with 9 bases between them. The CDR3 is 13 residues long. Germline CDR1 reads KGHSH; CDR2 reads LQKENI. CDR3 DNA sequence: TGTGCCAGCTCACTCAACAGGGAAAACATTCAGTACTTC. Its translation is CASSLNRENIQYF.

The chain carries TRBV28 and TRBJ2-5; 8 bases are a match to TRBD2. The CDR3 spans 16 residues. The ends lost 0 bases at V and 4 bases at J; junction bases unmatched: 7. Per the germline V gene, CDR1 is MDHEN and CDR2 is SYDVKM. CDR3 region: CASSLWISGGAETQYF. DNA for the CDR3: TGTGCCAGCAGTTTATGGATCAGCGGGGGAGCAGAGACCCAGTACTTC.

The rearrangement links TRBV29-1 to TRBJ2-7; possibly TRBD2 for D (7 bases). Between the trimmed V and J ends, which lost 7 bases and 4 bases, there was a span of 17 bases. Germline assignment: CDR1 SQVTM and CDR2 ANQGSEA. The CDR3 totals 13 residues. CDR3 in amino acids: CSARGGQLYEQYF. The CDR3 DNA sequence: TGCAGCGCAAGGGGGGGACAACTTTACGAGCAGTACTTC.

The genes are TRBV10-3 and TRBJ1-1, with 8 positions matching TRBD1. CDR3 size: 15 residues. CDR1 and CDR2 from the germline V gene are ENHRY and SYGVKD. V shed 6 bases, J shed 3 bases, and the junction held 9 bases outside the gene matches. The chain's CDR3 is CAISRQGSEDTEAFF. CDR3 in DNA: TGTGCCATCAGCCGACAGGGGTCGGAGGACACTGAAGCTTTCTTT.

The DNA for the CDR3 is TGTGCCAGCAGCGCCCGGACTAGCGGGGGAGATACGCAGTATTTT. Translating it yields CASSARTSGGDTQYF. The rearrangement uses TRBV3-1 (or the pseudogene TRBV3-2) and TRBJ2-3, with 13 bases matching TRBD2. The trim removed 5 bases at V and 5 bases at J, leaving 4 bases unmatched. The length of the CDR3 is 15 residues. Germline V gene sequence: CDR1 LGHDT, CDR2 YNNKEL (reference sequence).

The chain employs TRBV6-4 and TRBJ2-6; 9 bases map to TRBD1. After removal of 6 bases from V and 2 bases from J, the junction contained 8 bases not matched to a gene. This CDR3 contains 17 residues. CDR1 is MRHNA and CDR2 is SNTAGT in the germline V gene. The CDR3 here is CASSRDRESTGANVLTF. The DNA of the CDR3 is TGTGCCAGCAGCCGGGACAGGGAAAGTACTGGGGCCAACGTCCTGACTTTC.

The chain joins TRBV24-1 to TRBJ2-5, with D unclear. This CDR3 comprises 11 residues. Trimming took 9 bases from V and 2 from J, leaving 6 bases between them. The germline CDR1 and CDR2 sequences are KGHDR and SFDVKD. CDR3: CATELQETQYF. The CDR3, as DNA: TGTGCCACCGAGTTACAAGAGACCCAGTACTTC.

The V and J genes are TRBV6-5 and TRBJ2-7; TRBD2 might be the D (6 bases). Germline values: CDR1 MNHEY, CDR2 SVGAGI. V was shortened by 4 bases and J by 2 bases, with 9 bases between the two germline ends. The CDR3 totals 13 residues. The CDR3: CASSWRDPYEQYV. The CDR3 DNA follows: TGTGCCAGCAGTTGGCGGGACCCCTACGAGCAGTACGTC.

Only one count was recorded for this clone. V usage is TRBV5-3 and J usage is TRBJ2-1; 7 positions match TRBD2. TRBV5-3 carries the ORF label, with uncertain function. Losses at the gene ends were 1 base for V and 1 base for J; bases not matched to a gene: 5. CDR3 length: 16 amino acids. The CDR3 region has the DNA TGTGCCAGAAGCTTGTTTGCTAGCGGTTCCTACAATGAGCAGTTCTTC. It specifies CARSLFASGSYNEQFF.

This chain links TRBV7-9 with TRBJ2-3; TRBD1 matches at 11 bases. Germline V gene lookup returns CDR1 SEHNR and CDR2 FQNEAQ (reference sequence). The CDR3 spans 15 residues. After removal of 5 bases from V and 6 bases from J, the junction contained 7 bases not matched to a gene. In DNA, the CDR3 is TGTGCCAGCAGCCGGCGGACAGGGGGCAAGGATACGCAGTATTTT. It codes for CASSRRTGGKDTQYF.

The V gene is TRBV19, the J gene TRBJ1-4; a possible D gene is TRBD1 (5 bases). Per germline, CDR1 LNHDA and CDR2 SQIVND (reference sequence). CDR3 length: 16 residues. Trimming removed 5 bases from V and 5 bases from J, with 18 bases in between. The CDR3 here is CASSSRPGFENEKLFF. The CDR3 nucleotides read TGTGCCAGTAGTTCGCGGCCAGGGTTCGAGAATGAAAAACTGTTTTTT.

V and J are TRBV24-1 and TRBJ2-3; 7 nucleotides agree with TRBD2. Trimming cost V 8 bases and J 5 bases; bases outside gene matches: 12. The CDR3 spans 15 residues. Germline lookup yields CDR1 KGHDR and CDR2 SFDVKD. CDR3 sequence reads: CATKGGGLVGDTQYF. For the CDR3, the DNA is TGTGCCACCAAAGGAGGCGGACTAGTTGGAGATACGCAGTATTTT.

V usage is TRBV7-9 and J usage is TRBJ2-5; 7 bases are a match to TRBD1. V shed 3 bases and J 2 bases; nucleotides not matched to a gene: 6. The CDR3 runs to 15 residues. CDR1 is SEHNR, CDR2 FQNEAQ, per germline (reference sequence). CDR3 in DNA: TGTGCCAGCAGCTTGTACCGGGACAGACAAGAGACCCAGTACTTC. This codes for CASSLYRDRQETQYF. The variable domain in full, completed from reference TRBV7-9 and TRBJ2-5, reads DTGVSQNPRHKITKRGQNVTFRCDPISEHNRLYWYRQTLGQGPEFLTYFQNEAQLEKSRLLSDRFSAERPKGSFSTLEIQRTEQGDSAMYLCASSLYRDRQETQYFGPGTRLLVL.

The CDR3: CSAEGSGGAYNEQFF. CDR3 DNA: TGCAGCGCCGAGGGGAGCGGGGGGGCCTACAATGAGCAGTTCTTC. The chain carries TRBV29-1 and TRBJ2-1, with 10 bases matching TRBD2. From germline, CDR1 is SQVTM and CDR2 ANQGSEA. CDR3 length equals 15 residues. V trimming: 7 bases; J trimming: 2 bases; junction bases outside the gene matches: 8.

The V gene is TRBV21-1, the J gene TRBJ2-7; the D call of TRBD1 is as the table states it, not checked on the DNA. TRBV21-1 is given as a pseudogene. The CDR3 runs 17 residues. CDR3 sequence: CASSKRGVDRHDYEQYV. The DNA for the CDR3 is TGTGCCAGCAGCAAAAGAGGAGTCGACAGGCATGACTACGAGCAGTACGTC.

This sequence joins TRBV5-1 and TRBJ2-2, with a weak D call TRBD2 (6 bases). Germline V gene sequence: CDR1 SGHRS, CDR2 YFSETQ. The CDR3 runs 19 residues. V was cut by 0 bases and J by 1 base, with 19 bases left in between. Here the CDR3 DNA reads TGCGCCAGCAGCTTGGGCATTATGGTAGCGGTTAAGAACACCGGGGAGCTGTTTTTT. Amino acids: CASSLGIMVAVKNTGELFF.

V and J are TRBV30 and TRBJ1-2; 11 bases line up with TRBD1. Germline V gene lookup returns CDR1 GTSNPN and CDR2 SVGIG (reference sequence). Trimming cost V 4 bases and J 4 bases; bases outside gene matches: 8. The CDR3 has 15 residues. The CDR3: CAWTRGTGGTYGYTF. CDR3 DNA: TGTGCCTGGACACGAGGGACAGGGGGGACCTATGGCTACACCTTC.